This TCR beta chain is drawn from a study of blood T cells in healthy people across ages. Study-level background: Roughly one uniquely barcoded beta molecule per two T cells was captured. Study-level findings and limits: As age increased, TCR beta diversity per million T cells fell in a roughly linear fashion.

As regards this clonotype: Its antigen is unidentified.

Sample-barcoded 5' priming and a J-beta primer mix drove a second PCR of roughly 7 to 11 cycles. Tags on each cDNA molecule came from a template-switch adaptor with 12 random nucleotides. TCRdb re-analysed the 5' RACE reads in MiXCR, keeping a single row per CDR3 protein. The table shows around 800,000 distinct CDR3 sequences, with roughly 53% occurring only once. This CDR3 comprises 14 residues. CDR1 SGHDN and CDR2 FVKESK come from the germline V gene. V was cut by 2 bases and J by 8 bases, with 13 bases left in between. The TCR originated in an elderly man in good health. The chain carries TRBV14 and TRBJ2-4; D unresolved. Sample: blood. CDR3 nucleotide sequence: TGTGCCAGCAGCCAATCGGTGGGGTCCTACATTCAGTACTTC. Amino acid sequence: CASSQSVGSYIQYF.